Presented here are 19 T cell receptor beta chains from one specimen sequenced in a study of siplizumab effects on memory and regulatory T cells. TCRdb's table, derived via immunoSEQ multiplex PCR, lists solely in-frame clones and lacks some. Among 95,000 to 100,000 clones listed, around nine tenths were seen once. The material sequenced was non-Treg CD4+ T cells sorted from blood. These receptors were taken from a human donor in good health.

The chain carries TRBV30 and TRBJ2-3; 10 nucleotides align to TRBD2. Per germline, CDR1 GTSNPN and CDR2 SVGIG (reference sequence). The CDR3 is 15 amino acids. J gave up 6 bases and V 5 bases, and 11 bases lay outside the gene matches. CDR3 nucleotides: TGTGCCTGGGCAGGGGCTAGCGGGAGTTTGGATACGCAGTATTTT. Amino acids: CAWAGASGSLDTQYF.

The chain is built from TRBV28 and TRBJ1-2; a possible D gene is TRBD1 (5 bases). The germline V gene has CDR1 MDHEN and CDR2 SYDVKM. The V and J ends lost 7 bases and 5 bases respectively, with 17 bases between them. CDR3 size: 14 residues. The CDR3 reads CASKRGTSGYGYTF. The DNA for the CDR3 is TGTGCCAGCAAGAGGGGTACTTCAGGGTATGGCTACACCTTC.

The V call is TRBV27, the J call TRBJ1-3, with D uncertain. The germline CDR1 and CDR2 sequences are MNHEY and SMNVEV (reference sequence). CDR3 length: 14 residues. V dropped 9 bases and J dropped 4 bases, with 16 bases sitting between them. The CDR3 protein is CASFPGQVGNTIYF. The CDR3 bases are TGTGCCAGTTTTCCCGGCCAAGTCGGAAACACCATATATTTT.

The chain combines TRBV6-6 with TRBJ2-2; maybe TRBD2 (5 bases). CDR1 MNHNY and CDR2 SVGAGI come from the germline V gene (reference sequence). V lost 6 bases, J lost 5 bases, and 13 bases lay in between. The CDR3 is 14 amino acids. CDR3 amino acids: CASRSPSGTGELFF. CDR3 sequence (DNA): TGTGCCAGCAGGTCCCCTTCGGGGACCGGGGAGCTGTTTTTT.

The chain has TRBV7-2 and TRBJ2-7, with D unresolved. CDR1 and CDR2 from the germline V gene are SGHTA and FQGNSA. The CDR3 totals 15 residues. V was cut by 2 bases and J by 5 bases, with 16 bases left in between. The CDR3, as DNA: TGTGCCAGCAGCTTATTGGCGTCGTATCAGGACGAGCAGTACTTC. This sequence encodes CASSLLASYQDEQYF.

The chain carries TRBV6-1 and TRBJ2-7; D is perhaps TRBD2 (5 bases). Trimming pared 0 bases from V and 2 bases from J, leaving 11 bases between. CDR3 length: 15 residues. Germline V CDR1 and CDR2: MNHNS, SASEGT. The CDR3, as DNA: TGTGCCAGCAGTGAAGCAGGGCTCGGGGCCTACGAGCAGTACTTC. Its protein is CASSEAGLGAYEQYF.

The CDR3 DNA sequence: TGCGCCAGCAGTGTGGGGAGGGCCTCAGATACGCAGTATTTT. Encoded protein: CASSVGRASDTQYF. The chain carries TRBV10-1 and TRBJ2-3; 7 positions match TRBD2. Losses at the gene ends were 4 bases for V and 4 bases for J; bases not matched to a gene: 5. Germline V gene sequence: CDR1 WNHNN, CDR2 SYGVQD (reference sequence). The CDR3 contains 14 residues.

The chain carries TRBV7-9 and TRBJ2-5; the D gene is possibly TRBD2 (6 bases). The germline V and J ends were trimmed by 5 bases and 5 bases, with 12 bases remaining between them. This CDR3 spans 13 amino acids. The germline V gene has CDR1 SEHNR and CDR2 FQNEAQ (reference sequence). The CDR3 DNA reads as TGTGCCAGCAGCCCCCGGGGGAGTGAGACCCAGTACTTC. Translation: CASSPRGSETQYF.

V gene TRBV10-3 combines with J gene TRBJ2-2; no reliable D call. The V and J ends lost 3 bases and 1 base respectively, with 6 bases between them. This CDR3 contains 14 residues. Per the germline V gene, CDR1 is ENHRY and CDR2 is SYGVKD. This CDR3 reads CAISDILNTGELFF. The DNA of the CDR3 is TGTGCCATCAGTGATATCTTGAACACCGGGGAGCTGTTTTTT.

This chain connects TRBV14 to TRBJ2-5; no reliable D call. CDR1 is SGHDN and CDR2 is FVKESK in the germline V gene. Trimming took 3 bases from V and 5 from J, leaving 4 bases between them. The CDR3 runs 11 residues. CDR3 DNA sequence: TGTGCCAGCAGCCAGTTTGAGACCCAGTACTTC. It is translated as CASSQFETQYF.

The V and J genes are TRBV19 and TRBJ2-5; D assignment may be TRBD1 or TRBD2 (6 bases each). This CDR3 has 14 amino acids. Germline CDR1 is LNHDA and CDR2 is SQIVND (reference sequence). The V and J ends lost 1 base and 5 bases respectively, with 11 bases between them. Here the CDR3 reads CASSIVGGLETQYF. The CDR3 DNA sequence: TGTGCCAGTAGTATAGTTGGGGGGCTGGAGACCCAGTACTTC.

CDR3 sequence reads: CASKVSTHTGELFF. CDR3 sequence (DNA): TGTGCCAGCAAAGTTAGCACACACACCGGGGAGCTGTTTTTT. The V and J genes are TRBV6-1 and TRBJ2-2; D call uncertain. Trimming removed 7 bases at V and 3 bases at J, with 12 bases between. CDR1 and CDR2 from the germline V gene are MNHNS and SASEGT. CDR3 length equals 14 residues.

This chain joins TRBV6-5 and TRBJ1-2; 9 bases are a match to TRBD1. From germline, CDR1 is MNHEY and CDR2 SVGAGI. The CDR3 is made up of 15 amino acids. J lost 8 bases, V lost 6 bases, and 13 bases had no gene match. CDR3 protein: CASRPAGTGTSGYTF. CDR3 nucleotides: TGTGCCAGCAGGCCAGCCGGGACAGGGACGTCGGGCTACACCTTC.

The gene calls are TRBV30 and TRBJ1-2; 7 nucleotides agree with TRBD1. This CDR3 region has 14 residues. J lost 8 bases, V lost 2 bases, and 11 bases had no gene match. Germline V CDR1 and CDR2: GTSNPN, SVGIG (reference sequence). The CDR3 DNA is TGTGCCTGGAGTTTAAGACAGGGAGTAGGAGGCTACACCTTC. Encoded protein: CAWSLRQGVGGYTF.

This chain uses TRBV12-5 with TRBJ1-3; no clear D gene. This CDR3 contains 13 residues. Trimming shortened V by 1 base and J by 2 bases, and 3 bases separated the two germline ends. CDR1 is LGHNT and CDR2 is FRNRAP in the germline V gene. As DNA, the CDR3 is TGTGCTAGTGGTTTGGGGACTGGAAACACCATATATTTT. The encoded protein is CASGLGTGNTIYF.

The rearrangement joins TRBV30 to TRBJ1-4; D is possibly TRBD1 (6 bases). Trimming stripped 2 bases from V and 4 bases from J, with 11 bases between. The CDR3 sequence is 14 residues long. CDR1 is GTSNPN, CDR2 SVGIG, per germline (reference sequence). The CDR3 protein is CAWSKGDFNEKLFF. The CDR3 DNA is TGTGCCTGGAGTAAGGGGGACTTTAATGAAAAACTGTTTTTT.

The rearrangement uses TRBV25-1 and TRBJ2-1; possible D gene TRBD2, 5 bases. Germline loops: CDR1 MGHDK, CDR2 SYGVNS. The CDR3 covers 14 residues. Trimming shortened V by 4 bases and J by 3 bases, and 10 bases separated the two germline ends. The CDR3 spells CASSVRRDYNEQFF. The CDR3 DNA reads TGTGCCAGCAGTGTCCGCCGGGACTACAATGAGCAGTTCTTC.

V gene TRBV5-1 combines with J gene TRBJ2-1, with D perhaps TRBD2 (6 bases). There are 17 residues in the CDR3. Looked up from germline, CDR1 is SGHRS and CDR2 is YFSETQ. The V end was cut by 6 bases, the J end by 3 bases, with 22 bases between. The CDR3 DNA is TGCGCCAGCACTCCCGAGGGGTGGCGGGATGACTACAATGAGCAGTTCTTC. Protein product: CASTPEGWRDDYNEQFF.

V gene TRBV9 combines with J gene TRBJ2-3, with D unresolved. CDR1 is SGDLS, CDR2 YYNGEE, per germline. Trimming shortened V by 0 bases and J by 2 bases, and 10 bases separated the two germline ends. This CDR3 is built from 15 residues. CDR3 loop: CASSVADLTTDTQYF. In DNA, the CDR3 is TGTGCCAGCAGCGTAGCTGACTTAACCACAGATACGCAGTATTTT.